This T cell receptor beta chain was captured in a study of T cell changes during pregnancy in multiple sclerosis (dated by TCRdb to about 2019). Notes on the research overall: The study examined how the T cell repertoire changed over the course of pregnancy in women with multiple sclerosis.

A word on this clone: It has no known antigen specificity. The input lacks base qualities; no much larger clone sits a single base away.

Library generation was performed with the immunoSEQ multiplex PCR assay. Sourced from immuneACCESS, this table was stored by TCRdb with only in-frame sequences that have V and J called. A share of the clones is absent; for the studies checked, an unresolved V gene accounts for under half, and the remainder has no known explanation. The table for this sample lists over 45,000 clones; 92% of them were counted only once. Roughly 0.2% of the sample belongs to the ten largest clones. V is cut back by 4 bases and J by 7 bases, with 11 bases in the junction unmatched. CDR1 MNHEY and CDR2 SMNVEV were looked up in the germline V gene (reference sequence). The CDR3 goes from the cysteine to the phenylalanine over 15 residues. Only CDR3 DNA remains: 45 bases, in frame from the first base.

Sequencing was performed on CD4+ T cells from peripheral blood mononuclear cells, taken in the second trimester of pregnancy. This chain is built from TRBV27 and TRBJ1-1; a stretch of 8 junction bases matches TRBD1. This clonotype was sampled from a female donor with multiple sclerosis, enrolled in a pregnancy study. The CDR3 protein sequence reads: CASSSASGGRREAFF. The DNA reads TGTGCCAGCAGTTCAGCCTCAGGGGGCAGGCGTGAAGCTTTCTTT.